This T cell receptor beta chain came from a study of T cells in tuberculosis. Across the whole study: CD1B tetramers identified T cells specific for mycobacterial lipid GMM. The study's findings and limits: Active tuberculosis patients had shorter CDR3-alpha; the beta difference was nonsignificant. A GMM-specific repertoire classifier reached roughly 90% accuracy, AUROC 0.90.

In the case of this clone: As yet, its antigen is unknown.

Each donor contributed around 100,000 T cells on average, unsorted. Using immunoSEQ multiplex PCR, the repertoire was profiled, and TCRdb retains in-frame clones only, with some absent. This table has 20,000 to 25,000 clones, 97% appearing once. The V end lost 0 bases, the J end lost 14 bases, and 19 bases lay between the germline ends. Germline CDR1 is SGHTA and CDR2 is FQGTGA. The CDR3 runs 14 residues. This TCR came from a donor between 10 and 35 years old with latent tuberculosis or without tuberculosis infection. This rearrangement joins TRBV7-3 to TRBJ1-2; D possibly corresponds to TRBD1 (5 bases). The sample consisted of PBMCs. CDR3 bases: TGTGCCAGCAGCTTAACTGACAGCCCAGTAGGACGGACCTTC. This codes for CASSLTDSPVGRTF.